Each of the 26 T cell receptor beta chains below was sequenced from the same sample in a study of T cell changes during pregnancy in multiple sclerosis. Only in-frame clones appear in the TCRdb table, and some are missing; sequencing was by immunoSEQ multiplex PCR. The sample holds 30,000 to 45,000 clones, over 75% seen once. The sample in question was CD4+ T cells from peripheral blood mononuclear cells, obtained before pregnancy. The source of these receptors is a female donor with multiple sclerosis, enrolled in a pregnancy study.

This clone showed up just once. The V and J genes are TRBV5-1 and TRBJ2-5, with 9 bases aligning to TRBD2. This CDR3 has 16 amino acids. V lost 4 bases to trimming and J lost 3 bases; unmatched junction nucleotides: 10. Germline CDR1 is SGHRS and CDR2 is YFSETQ. The CDR3 protein is CASSRGGVAGEETQYF. CDR3 DNA: TGCGCCAGCAGCCGGGGGGGAGTAGCGGGAGAAGAGACCCAGTACTTC.

The table lists this clone with a count of one. The J gene is TRBJ2-1, the V gene TRBV27, with 7 bases fitting TRBD2. This CDR3 has 19 amino acids. Germline lookup yields CDR1 MNHEY and CDR2 SMNVEV (reference sequence). After removal of 3 bases from V and 0 bases from J, the junction contained 14 bases not matched to a gene. CDR3 bases: TGTGCCAGCAGTTTGGGGGGACTACCACAACTCAGCTCCTACAATGAGCAGTTCTTC. It yields the protein CASSLGGLPQLSSYNEQFF.

The rearrangement uses TRBV9 and TRBJ2-3; TRBD2 agrees at 10 bases. This CDR3 has 16 amino acids. The V and J ends lost 4 bases and 2 bases, in that order; junction bases with no gene match: 7. The germline V gene encodes CDR1 SGDLS and CDR2 YYNGEE. The CDR3 DNA follows: TGTGCCAGCAGCCTTGGGACTAGCGTTAACACAGATACGCAGTATTTT. This gives the protein CASSLGTSVNTDTQYF.

The chain has TRBV19 and TRBJ2-4; 8 bases match TRBD2. Germline V gene lookup returns CDR1 LNHDA and CDR2 SQIVND (reference sequence). J gave up 0 bases and V 7 bases, and 8 bases lay outside the gene matches. The CDR3 sequence is 16 residues long. The CDR3 sequence: CASMGREVRAKNIQYF. Here the CDR3 DNA reads TGTGCCAGTATGGGGCGGGAGGTCCGAGCCAAAAACATTCAGTACTTC.

This clone was detected a few times. The chain joins TRBV19 to TRBJ1-3, with 8 bases fitting TRBD1. J was trimmed by 2 bases and V by 1 base; bases with no gene match: 4. Germline V gene lookup returns CDR1 LNHDA and CDR2 SQIVND (reference sequence). The CDR3 is made up of 16 amino acids. CDR3 loop: CASSIGQGTTGNTIYF. The CDR3 nucleotides read TGTGCCAGTAGTATAGGACAGGGGACAACTGGAAACACCATATATTTT.

The table lists this clone with a few counts. V usage is TRBV5-6 and J usage is TRBJ2-7; 7 nucleotides line up with TRBD2. With V trimmed by 4 bases and J by 2 bases, 9 bases remained unmatched. This CDR3 is 15 amino acids long. Germline V gene lookup returns CDR1 SGHDT and CDR2 YYEEEE. CDR3 in amino acids: CASSLGTSAPYEQYF. The CDR3 DNA is TGTGCCAGCAGCCTAGGCACTAGCGCACCCTACGAGCAGTACTTC.

This chain joins TRBV2 and TRBJ1-1; no clear D gene. V lost 4 bases to trimming and J lost 11 bases, with 11 bases between them. The germline V gene encodes CDR1 SNHLY and CDR2 FYNNEI. The CDR3 loop spans 11 amino acids. Here the CDR3 DNA reads TGTGCCAGCAGTGCTCAGCGTGAGGCTTTCTTT. Its translation is CASSAQREAFF.

V usage is TRBV29-1 and J usage is TRBJ2-5; D is possibly TRBD1 (6 bases). Trimming cost V 4 bases and J 4 bases, with 13 bases left between them. The V gene's germline CDR1 is SQVTM and CDR2 ANQGSEA. The CDR3 has 13 residues. For the CDR3, the DNA is TGCAGCGTTGGTGAACAGGGCAGAGAGACCCAGTACTTC. Protein: CSVGEQGRETQYF.

CDR3 nucleotides: TGTGCCTGGGCACAGGTCCAAGAGACCCAGTACTTC. Translating gives CAWAQVQETQYF. This chain uses TRBV30 with TRBJ2-5; a weak D match, TRBD1 (5 bases). The germline CDR1 and CDR2 sequences are GTSNPN and SVGIG (reference sequence). The CDR3 is 12 amino acids. V lost 5 bases, J lost 1 base, and 8 bases lay in between.

The chain joins TRBV7-2 to TRBJ2-7, with 10 bases fitting TRBD1. CDR3 length: 18 residues. The ends lost 1 base at V and 3 bases at J; junction bases unmatched: 12. Germline values: CDR1 SGHTA, CDR2 FQGNSA. The CDR3: CASSLVVHGTGAHYEQYF. The CDR3, as DNA: TGTGCCAGCAGCTTAGTCGTACATGGGACAGGGGCTCACTACGAGCAGTACTTC.

The rearrangement uses TRBV6-5 and TRBJ2-1, with 9 bases aligning to TRBD2. The length of the CDR3 is 15 residues. Germline assignment: CDR1 MNHEY and CDR2 SVGAGI. Trimming took 6 bases from V and 4 from J; bases not matched to a gene: 7. In nucleotides, the CDR3 is TGTGCCAGCAGATATAGCGGGAGCTCATACAATGAGCAGTTCTTC. Protein product: CASRYSGSSYNEQFF.

The chain joins TRBV6-1 to TRBJ1-5; D is ambiguous. The V end was cut by 5 bases, the J end by 0 bases, with 11 bases between. CDR1 is MNHNS and CDR2 is SASEGT in the germline V gene. The CDR3 length is 15 residues. CDR3 residues: CASSWEWPSNQPQHF. For the CDR3, the DNA is TGTGCCAGCAGTTGGGAGTGGCCTAGCAATCAGCCCCAGCATTTT.

V is TRBV5-4 and J is TRBJ2-7; D may be TRBD2 (5 bases). CDR1 SGHNT and CDR2 YYREEE come from the germline V gene (reference sequence). This CDR3 spans 14 amino acids. Trimming removed 4 bases at V and 4 bases at J, with 15 bases between. CDR3 in amino acids: CASSIGLEKYEQYF. CDR3 nucleotides: TGTGCCAGCAGCATAGGACTTGAGAAATACGAGCAGTACTTC.

The chain is built from TRBV10-1 and TRBJ1-1, with a tentative D call TRBD1 (6 bases). The CDR3 runs to 19 residues. V was clipped by 9 bases and J by 1 base, with 30 bases between them. Per the germline V gene, CDR1 is WNHNN and CDR2 is SYGVQD (reference sequence). The CDR3 coding sequence is TGCGCCAGGTCAGGGGTCATTTTCGCGGGGGATAAAGCGAACACTGAAGCTTTCTTT. As protein: CARSGVIFAGDKANTEAFF.

V is TRBV7-2 and J is TRBJ2-1; maybe TRBD2 (5 bases). The germline V gene has CDR1 SGHTA and CDR2 FQGNSA. Trimming removed 0 bases at V and 0 bases at J, with 6 bases between. The CDR3 covers 15 residues. The CDR3 DNA reads as TGTGCCAGCAGCTTAGCAGGGAGCTCCTACAATGAGCAGTTCTTC. As protein: CASSLAGSSYNEQFF.

The chain is built from TRBV4-3 and TRBJ2-7; TRBD1 might be the D (6 bases). From germline, CDR1 is LGHNA and CDR2 YSLEER. Trimming shortened V by 1 base and J by 6 bases, and 16 bases separated the two germline ends. There are 15 residues in the CDR3. CDR3 DNA sequence: TGCGCCAGCAGCCAAGGCAGGACAGCCGTCCCCGAGCAGTACTTC. This encodes CASSQGRTAVPEQYF.

The rearrangement uses TRBV29-1 and TRBJ1-2; D is ambiguous. The CDR3 length is 12 residues. Per the germline V gene, CDR1 is SQVTM and CDR2 is ANQGSEA. V lost 4 bases to trimming and J lost 4 bases, with 10 bases between them. CDR3 region: CSVAAGFYGYTF. In DNA form, the CDR3 reads TGCAGCGTTGCCGCAGGATTCTATGGCTACACCTTC. The full variable domain, completed using reference TRBV29-1 and TRBJ1-2, is SAVISQKPSRDICQRGTSLTIQCQVDSQVTMMFWYRQQPGQSLTLIATANQGSEATYESGFVIDKFPISRPNLTFSTLTVSNMSPEDSSIYLCSVAAGFYGYTFGSGTRLTVV.

The chain recombines TRBV6-1 with TRBJ2-7; 7 bases fit TRBD2. In germline, CDR1 is MNHNS, CDR2 SASEGT. V shed 4 bases, J shed 2 bases, and the junction held 2 bases outside the gene matches. This CDR3 spans 13 amino acids. The CDR3 DNA reads TGTGCCAGCAGTGTGGCGGGAGCCTACGAGCAGTACTTC. The encoded protein is CASSVAGAYEQYF.

For the CDR3, the DNA is TGTGCCAGCAGCTTGGTGGGCGGACTAGCGGGAGCTCTGTTTGAGCAGTTCTTC. Its translation is CASSLVGGLAGALFEQFF. This chain uses TRBV5-6 with TRBJ2-1, with 13 bases aligning to TRBD2. The CDR3 is 18 amino acids. CDR1 is SGHDT, CDR2 YYEEEE, per germline. The V gene end was trimmed by 0 bases and the J gene end by 9 bases; junction bases not matched to a gene: 12.

The chain links TRBV6-5 to TRBJ1-1; 7 nucleotides line up with TRBD1. V lost 5 bases to trimming and J lost 11 bases; unmatched junction nucleotides: 8. The CDR3 is made up of 12 amino acids. CDR1 and CDR2 from the germline V gene are MNHEY and SVGAGI. Here the CDR3 DNA reads TGTGCCAGCAGTCCGCCAGGGGGACTTGCTTTCTTT. Translating it yields CASSPPGGLAFF.

This clone was recorded a few times. The J gene is TRBJ1-5, the V gene TRBV30, with D possibly TRBD1 on 5 matching bases. Per the germline V gene, CDR1 is GTSNPN and CDR2 is SVGIG (reference sequence). This CDR3 has 14 residues. Trimming shortened V by 3 bases and J by 5 bases, and 14 bases separated the two germline ends. CDR3 sequence: CAWSALGGDQPQHF. In DNA, the CDR3 is TGTGCCTGGAGCGCCCTGGGGGGTGATCAGCCCCAGCATTTT.

V is TRBV30 and J is TRBJ2-7; D not resolved. CDR1 and CDR2 from the germline V gene are GTSNPN and SVGIG (reference sequence). This CDR3 has 13 residues. V was trimmed by 0 bases and J by 6 bases, leaving 12 bases between them. The CDR3 spells CAWSVIWAAEQYF. The CDR3 DNA reads TGTGCCTGGAGTGTAATTTGGGCAGCCGAGCAGTACTTC.

V and J are TRBV5-4 and TRBJ2-5; 8 bases match TRBD1. The CDR3 has 16 residues. J gave up 1 base and V 0 bases, and 5 bases lay outside the gene matches. In germline, CDR1 is SGHNT, CDR2 YYREEE (reference sequence). CDR3 residues: CASSLAPGTGQETQYF. The CDR3 DNA sequence: TGTGCCAGCAGCTTGGCCCCCGGGACAGGCCAAGAGACCCAGTACTTC.

V and J are TRBV30 and TRBJ1-2; a possible D gene is TRBD1 (5 bases). From germline, CDR1 is GTSNPN and CDR2 SVGIG (reference sequence). This CDR3 has 16 residues. V was clipped by 2 bases and J by 0 bases, with 16 bases between them. CDR3 protein: CAWSRGGGGANYGYTF. The DNA of the CDR3 is TGTGCCTGGAGTCGTGGCGGGGGGGGAGCTAACTATGGCTACACCTTC.

The V and J genes are TRBV6-1 and TRBJ1-1, with 8 bases aligning to TRBD1. Per germline, CDR1 MNHNS and CDR2 SASEGT. J lost 0 bases, V lost 8 bases, and 2 bases had no gene match. The CDR3 runs to 13 residues. Written as DNA, the CDR3 is TGTGCCAGCGGGGACAGGCTGAACACTGAAGCTTTCTTT. This translates into CASGDRLNTEAFF.

This clone was observed a single time. The chain employs TRBV11-3 and TRBJ1-5; D not resolved. In germline, CDR1 is SGHNT, CDR2 YENEEA. Trimming cost V 5 bases and J 2 bases, with 7 bases left between them. The CDR3 covers 13 residues. The CDR3 nucleotides read TGTGCCAGCAGCCGAGACTGCAATCAGCCCCAGCATTTT. Encoded protein: CASSRDCNQPQHF.